The clone carrying this T cell receptor beta chain was recorded many times. TCRdb recomputed calls from the reads with MiXCR, one row per CDR3 protein. The table shows some 220,000 distinct CDR3 sequences, with 10% to 15% occurring only once. This sample was taken from a study of T cell repertoires in cytomegalovirus infection. Background on the study: Both a matching HLA type and CMV infection were indicated by public TCR beta signatures.

Germline CDR1 and CDR2: MGHDK and SYGVNS. V shed 4 bases, J shed 14 bases, and the junction held 12 bases outside the gene matches. The length of the CDR3 is 15 residues. This TCR derives from a human donor in good health (CMV status not recorded). Some clones in this sample may be carry-over from other donors' samples. This rearrangement joins TRBV25-1 to TRBJ1-6, with 9 nucleotides matching TRBD1. What was sequenced was PBMCs. The CDR3 is CASSGMDRGFLALHF. DNA of the CDR3: TGTGCCAGCAGTGGCATGGACAGGGGTTTCTTGGCCCTCCACTTT. Variable domain in full (rest from reference TRBV25-1 and TRBJ1-6): EADIYQTPRYLVIGTGKKITLECSQTMGHDKMYWYQQDPGMELHLIHYSYGVNSTEKGDLSSESTVSRIRTEHFPLTLESARPSHTSQYLCASSGMDRGFLALHFGNGTRLTVT.